This TCR beta chain was sequenced in a study of long-term antiretroviral therapy in people with HIV. Study-level information: About a decade before 2015, the earliest samples were taken when ART was typically delayed.

The assay, immunoSEQ v3.0, was run at survey level. Clones were sequenced by immunoSEQ multiplex PCR, and TCRdb holds only the in-frame ones, with some missing. The sample records tens of thousands of clones, around 83% being singletons. Germline V gene data show CDR1 as SEHNR and CDR2 as FQNEAQ (reference sequence). This CDR3 comprises 15 residues. With 1 base removed from V and 3 bases from J, the gap between germline ends came to 12 bases. The rearrangement links TRBV7-9 to TRBJ2-5, with D unclear. The source was unsorted PBMCs, collected 0.2 years after starting antiretroviral therapy. This TCR came from a woman aged 25 to 45 with HIV. The CDR3 here is CASSLGPGAEETQYF. The CDR3 region has the DNA TGTGCCAGCAGCTTAGGGCCGGGCGCGGAAGAGACCCAGTACTTC.